Each of the 8 T cell receptor beta chains below was sequenced from the same sample in a study of regulatory dendritic cells for organ transplantation. The antigens of these receptors remain unknown. Only in-frame clones appear in the TCRdb table, and some are missing; sequencing was by immunoSEQ multiplex PCR. The sample consists of some 12,000 clones, more than 70% of them appearing once. Sorted T cells were CFSE-labeled and cultured around 5 days with allogeneic regulatory or mature dendritic cells at 1:10. Sequencing was carried out using naive CD8+ T cells from blood cultured with regulatory dendritic cells. Subset in this sample: CD45RA+ naive T cells. The receptors originated from a human donor in good health.

The chain uses TRBV6-1 and TRBJ2-3; TRBD1 aligns across 7 bases. CDR1 and CDR2 (germline): MNHNS, SASEGT. The J segment lost 0 bases and the V segment lost 2 bases, leaving 11 bases of the junction unmatched. This CDR3 has 18 residues. CDR3 nucleotide sequence: TGTGCCAGCAGTGAAAGGGCAGGGGGTTTCGTAAGCACAGATACGCAGTATTTT. Its translation: CASSERAGGFVSTDTQYF.

This clone was found a few times. The chain recombines TRBV11-3 with TRBJ1-2; tentatively, D is TRBD1 (5 bases). The CDR3 covers 13 residues. With 7 bases removed from V and 6 bases from J, the gap between germline ends came to 15 bases. Germline CDR1 and CDR2: SGHNT and YENEEA. CDR3 loop: CASTLRDLDGYTF. DNA of the CDR3: TGTGCCAGCACCCTCAGGGATTTGGATGGCTACACCTTC.

V usage is TRBV5-4 and J usage is TRBJ2-1; 11 bases agree with TRBD2. The CDR3 runs 15 residues. V gave up 0 bases and J gave up 10 bases; unmatched junction bases: 6. Germline CDR1 SGHNT, CDR2 YYREEE (reference sequence). The CDR3 loop reads CASSLVTSGAGEQFF. CDR3 bases: TGTGCCAGCAGCTTGGTGACTAGCGGGGCAGGGGAGCAGTTCTTC.

This clone has just a few counts. This chain connects TRBV2 to TRBJ1-1; D is ambiguous. The germline V gene has CDR1 SNHLY and CDR2 FYNNEI. CDR3 length equals 14 residues. V lost 2 bases, J lost 4 bases, and 11 bases lay in between. The CDR3, as DNA: TGTGCCAGCAGTGAACATCCTGCGGGCACTGAAGCTTTCTTT. It is translated as CASSEHPAGTEAFF. The whole variable domain, remainder taken from reference TRBV2 and TRBJ1-1, is EPEVTQTPSHQVTQMGQEVILRCVPISNHLYFYWYRQILGQKVEFLVSFYNNEISEKSEIFDDQFSVERPDGSNFTLKIRSTKLEDSAMYFCASSEHPAGTEAFFGQGTRLTVV.

The chain carries TRBV4-2 and TRBJ2-3; a weak D match, TRBD1 (6 bases). Trimming stripped 8 bases from V and 0 bases from J, with 9 bases between. The CDR3 has 13 residues. CDR1 is LGHNA, CDR2 YNFKEQ, per germline. The CDR3 is CASEGDSTDTQYF. The CDR3, as DNA: TGTGCCAGCGAGGGGGATAGCACAGATACGCAGTATTTT.

V and J are TRBV27 and TRBJ2-3; 15 bases are a match to TRBD2. The germline V gene encodes CDR1 MNHEY and CDR2 SMNVEV (reference sequence). CDR3 length equals 20 residues. The trim removed 11 bases at V and 0 bases at J, leaving 18 bases unmatched. The CDR3 coding sequence is TGTGCCTCTCTACGACGGGGAGGGACTAGCGGGAGGATTAGCACAGATACGCAGTATTTT. It codes for CASLRRGGTSGRISTDTQYF.

The chain links TRBV12-5 to TRBJ2-3, with 9 bases fitting TRBD2. The J segment lost 0 bases and the V segment lost 5 bases, leaving 9 bases of the junction unmatched. The CDR3 is 17 residues long. The germline gives CDR1 LGHNT, CDR2 FRNRAP. The DNA of the CDR3 is TGTGCTAGTGGTAGAGGGGCTAGCGGGGTAAGCACAGATACGCAGTATTTT. Its translation is CASGRGASGVSTDTQYF.

The chain joins TRBV7-9 to TRBJ2-7, with TRBD2 as a possible D gene (5 bases). Trimming cost V 4 bases and J 2 bases, with 12 bases left between them. CDR1 is SEHNR, CDR2 FQNEAQ, per germline (reference sequence). The CDR3 consists of 14 residues. CDR3 nucleotide sequence: TGTGCCAGCAGCTCCCAGGTTAGCGCCTACGAGCAGTACTTC. It translates to CASSSQVSAYEQYF.